The text below deals with one TCR beta chain. The antigen is undetermined. Some clones are missing from TCRdb's copy, which holds only in-frame ones; the method was immunoSEQ multiplex PCR. Of 62,000 or so clones detected, roughly 78% appear once; the ten largest clones hold roughly a tenth. The CDR3 has 15 residues. Germline loops: CDR1 LNHDA, CDR2 SQIVND (reference sequence). The germline V and J ends were trimmed by 7 bases and 4 bases, with 17 bases remaining between them. This entry comes from a study of radiotherapy plus CTLA-4 blockade in lung cancer. Study-level results: Tumor-origin TCR clones grew in blood after radiotherapy plus ipilimumab.

The TCR originated in a human donor with non-small cell lung cancer who had a complete response to radiotherapy plus ipilimumab. The source material was peripheral blood, sampled from a patient treated with radiotherapy plus ipilimumab. V is TRBV19 and J is TRBJ1-5, with TRBD1 as a possible D gene (5 bases). CDR3 in amino acids: CASTATDNSNQPQHF. CDR3 bases: TGTGCCAGTACCGCGACAGATAATAGTAATCAGCCCCAGCATTTT.